These 6 T cell receptor beta chains share one sample of origin, sequenced in a study of shared clonotypes between healthy human individuals. CD45RO-negative, CCR7-positively selected cells formed the naive CD8 fraction, excluding terminally differentiated effector memory CD45RA+ cells. This table comes from immunoSEQ multiplex PCR, and its TCRdb copy is limited to in-frame clones, with some not included. The table records around 700,000 clones, approximately 90% of them present only once. The sample consisted of naive CD8+ T cells sorted from blood. Receptors were obtained from a man aged 25-45 years in good health.

The V call is TRBV7-9, the J call TRBJ2-7; D is possibly TRBD1 (5 bases). The CDR3 spans 12 residues. Trimming removed 8 bases from V and 0 bases from J, with 8 bases in between. Germline CDR1 and CDR2: SEHNR and FQNEAQ (reference sequence). CDR3 DNA sequence: TGTGCCAGCGGGGCCGACTCCTACGAGCAGTACTTC. Translating gives CASGADSYEQYF.

The chain joins TRBV7-9 to TRBJ2-7; TRBD1 matches at 7 bases. This CDR3 spans 14 amino acids. The J segment lost 3 bases and the V segment lost 5 bases, leaving 7 bases of the junction unmatched. The V gene's germline CDR1 is SEHNR and CDR2 FQNEAQ (reference sequence). The CDR3: CASSPGQSLYEQYF. For the CDR3, the DNA is TGTGCCAGCAGCCCGGGACAGAGCCTCTACGAGCAGTACTTC.

The chain combines TRBV28 with TRBJ2-3; TRBD2 agrees at 7 bases. The CDR3 sequence is 15 residues long. The V gene's germline CDR1 is MDHEN and CDR2 SYDVKM. V lost 10 bases, J lost 1 base, and 11 bases stayed unmatched. The CDR3 nucleotides read TGTGCCACCAGGGAGGGGATTTTGGGCACAGATACGCAGTATTTT. Its translation: CATREGILGTDTQYF.

The chain uses TRBV11-3 and TRBJ2-1; 10 bases are shared with TRBD2. This CDR3 contains 14 residues. J gave up 4 bases and V 6 bases, and 3 bases lay outside the gene matches. The germline gives CDR1 SGHNT, CDR2 YENEEA. In DNA, the CDR3 is TGTGCCAGCAGTACTAGCGGGAAATACAATGAGCAGTTCTTC. Its protein is CASSTSGKYNEQFF.

The V call is TRBV7-9, the J call TRBJ2-2; possible D gene TRBD2, 5 bases. The V gene lost 2 bases and the J gene lost 3 bases, with 16 bases spanning the gap. Germline V gene data show CDR1 as SEHNR and CDR2 as FQNEAQ (reference sequence). The CDR3 is 17 residues long. CDR3 residues: CASSLPTPEGYTGELFF. The CDR3 DNA reads TGTGCCAGCAGCTTACCTACTCCCGAGGGTTACACCGGGGAGCTGTTTTTT.

Turning to this clone: Other DNA sequences of this sample code for an identical CDR3. The V gene is TRBV29-1, the J gene TRBJ2-5, with TRBD2 matching over 9 bases. With 6 bases clipped from V and 0 bases from J, the junction kept 5 bases outside the gene matches. The CDR3 is made up of 14 amino acids. The germline V gene encodes CDR1 SQVTM and CDR2 ANQGSEA. The CDR3 reads CSVRLAGYQETQYF. The CDR3 DNA sequence: TGCAGCGTGAGGCTAGCGGGGTACCAAGAGACCCAGTACTTC. Combining the CDR3 with reference TRBV29-1 and TRBJ2-5 gives the whole variable domain SAVISQKPSRDICQRGTSLTIQCQVDSQVTMMFWYRQQPGQSLTLIATANQGSEATYESGFVIDKFPISRPNLTFSTLTVSNMSPEDSSIYLCSVRLAGYQETQYFGPGTRLLVL.